The 12 T cell receptor beta chains in this list originate from one sample, sequenced in a study of blood T cell repertoires in COVID-19. Clones were read by immunoSEQ multiplex PCR, and TCRdb kept only the in-frame ones, dropping some. The sample holds some 190,000 clones, approximately 85% seen once. The sequenced sample was peripheral blood. These receptors came from a woman aged 55 to 70 with acute or convalescent COVID-19.

This chain links TRBV2 with TRBJ1-5, with D perhaps TRBD1 (6 bases). The CDR3 is made up of 15 amino acids. V lost 6 bases and J 3 bases, leaving 15 bases between the germline ends. Germline assignment: CDR1 SNHLY and CDR2 FYNNEI. CDR3 residues: CASSEIGTHNQPQHF. The CDR3 nucleotides read TGTGCCAGCAGCGAGATCGGGACACACAATCAGCCCCAGCATTTT.

V usage is TRBV24-1 and J usage is TRBJ1-2; D perhaps matches TRBD1 (6 bases). Trimming took 4 bases from V and 4 from J, leaving 12 bases between them. Germline V gene lookup returns CDR1 KGHDR and CDR2 SFDVKD. The CDR3 contains 14 residues. The chain's CDR3 is CATSESGTSYGYTF. CDR3 coding DNA: TGTGCCACCAGTGAGAGCGGGACAAGCTATGGCTACACCTTC.

The rearrangement uses TRBV11-3 and TRBJ1-1; no clear D gene. V lost 1 base and J 3 bases, leaving 6 bases between the germline ends. The germline V gene has CDR1 SGHNT and CDR2 YENEEA. CDR3 length equals 13 residues. In DNA, the CDR3 is TGTGCCAGCAGCTTAGTTCGTGACACTGAAGCTTTCTTT. Protein: CASSLVRDTEAFF.

CDR3 protein: CATTAWSGEQYF. The CDR3 nucleotides are TGTGCCACCACTGCTTGGTCGGGGGAGCAGTACTTC. The chain joins TRBV27 to TRBJ2-7, with D maybe TRBD2 (5 bases). The length of the CDR3 is 12 residues. Germline V gene sequence: CDR1 MNHEY, CDR2 SMNVEV (reference sequence). Deletions cut 10 bases from V and 7 bases from J, with 17 bases between.

V usage is TRBV3-1 (or the pseudogene TRBV3-2) and J usage is TRBJ2-3; no clear D. Germline values: CDR1 LGHDT, CDR2 YNNKEL (reference sequence). This CDR3 is 12 amino acids long. V was shortened by 6 bases and J by 5 bases, with 9 bases between the two germline ends. The CDR3 loop reads CASRSSGDTQYF. DNA of the CDR3: TGTGCCAGCAGGTCATCGGGAGATACGCAGTATTTT.

For the CDR3, the DNA is TGCGCCAGCAGCCAAGATAGAACTAGCGGTGACAATGAGCAGTTCTTC. This gives the protein CASSQDRTSGDNEQFF. The J gene is TRBJ2-1, the V gene TRBV4-1, with 8 nucleotides matching TRBD2. V dropped 0 bases and J dropped 5; count of bases not matched to a gene: 6. The CDR3 consists of 16 residues. Looked up from germline, CDR1 is MGHRA and CDR2 is YSYEKL.

This clone was picked up one time. V usage is TRBV28 and J usage is TRBJ2-1, with 7 bases aligning to TRBD2. With 3 bases clipped from V and 10 bases from J, the junction kept 6 bases outside the gene matches. CDR1 and CDR2 (germline): MDHEN, SYDVKM. The CDR3 runs to 13 residues. CDR3 amino acids: CASSFQPGLEQFF. The CDR3 coding sequence is TGTGCCAGCAGTTTCCAACCGGGACTAGAGCAGTTCTTC.

This clone appeared once. The rearrangement links TRBV28 to TRBJ1-1, with 7 bases aligning to TRBD1. The CDR3 loop spans 15 amino acids. Looked up from germline, CDR1 is MDHEN and CDR2 is SYDVKM. The ends lost 3 bases at V and 10 bases at J; junction bases unmatched: 14. This chain's CDR3 is CASSFMGSSPGGAFF. The DNA for the CDR3 is TGTGCCAGCAGTTTCATGGGCAGTTCTCCAGGGGGAGCTTTCTTT.

The V gene is TRBV2, the J gene TRBJ2-2; TRBD1 aligns across 7 bases. The germline V gene has CDR1 SNHLY and CDR2 FYNNEI. The CDR3 covers 16 residues. J gave up 2 bases and V 4 bases, and 7 bases lay outside the gene matches. The CDR3 sequence is CASSALDRRNTGELFF. CDR3 in DNA: TGTGCCAGCAGTGCCCTGGACAGGAGAAACACCGGGGAGCTGTTTTTT.

V gene TRBV5-1 combines with J gene TRBJ2-1; TRBD1 is a possible D gene (5 bases). Germline V gene data show CDR1 as SGHRS and CDR2 as YFSETQ. Between the trimmed V and J ends, which lost 0 bases and 0 bases, there was a span of 13 bases. CDR3 length: 17 residues. The chain's CDR3 is CASSLAPGLSSYNEQFF. The CDR3 DNA reads as TGCGCCAGCAGCTTGGCCCCAGGGCTTAGCTCCTACAATGAGCAGTTCTTC.

This chain uses TRBV28 with TRBJ1-1; a weak D match, TRBD1 (5 bases). V lost 7 bases to trimming and J lost 9 bases, with 15 bases between them. The CDR3 runs 12 residues. In germline, CDR1 is MDHEN, CDR2 SYDVKM. CDR3 residues: CASNFGGTKAFF. In nucleotides, the CDR3 is TGTGCCAGCAATTTCGGGGGGACGAAAGCTTTCTTT.

This clone was detected a few times. The chain employs TRBV2 and TRBJ1-2; D gene unclear. Germline lookup yields CDR1 SNHLY and CDR2 FYNNEI. Trimming shortened V by 3 bases and J by 4 bases, and 9 bases separated the two germline ends. The CDR3 consists of 13 residues. CDR3 in DNA: TGTGCCAGCAGTGAGGAGGGAAGCTATGGCTACACCTTC. Translated: CASSEEGSYGYTF.